The T cell receptor (beta chain) described here comes from a study of T cells in Graves' hyperthyroidism and ophthalmopathy. The study's findings and limits: In the analysis, a 13 V-J model separated ophthalmopathy from stable hyperthyroidism.

The CDR3 totals 15 residues. Trimming took off 3 bases at V and 10 bases at J, with 16 bases between the two ends. Amplification of TCR beta CDR3 regions used RNA as the template. The HTBI primer set drove a first-round RT-PCR of the TCR CDR3. From the multiplex PCR reads, TCRdb called clonotypes with MiXCR, one entry per CDR3 protein. The sample includes about 380,000 distinct CDR3 sequences, roughly 14% of them seen just once. On this clonotype: Antigen: not known.

The source is an older woman with Graves' hyperthyroidism. Material: blood. The V gene is TRBV12-3 or TRBV12-4, the J gene TRBJ1-6, with no clear D. This CDR3 reads CASSLLRLGSSPLHF. CDR3 DNA sequence: TGTGCCAGCAGTTTGCTGCGTCTGGGGTCCTCACCCCTCCACTTT.